Described below is a single T cell receptor beta chain sequence and its context. The data were obtained in a study of blood T cell repertoires in COVID-19. Study overall: Whether acute or convalescent, the COVID-19 samples came from the United States, Italy and Spain. The cDNA or gDNA used as material had been derived from T cells, B-cell-depleted T cells, or PBMCs.

The protocol was immunoSEQ multiplex PCR, while the TCRdb copy is restricted to in-frame clones and leaves out a portion. The table records about 120,000 clones, 81% of them present only once. The V segment lost 0 bases and the J segment 4 bases; nucleotides outside the gene matches: 4. Germline CDR1 is SGHRS and CDR2 is YFSETQ. The CDR3 has 15 residues. The TCR sequence derives from a human donor in a cohort sampled during active COVID-19. This chain uses TRBV5-1 with TRBJ2-3; 8 bases line up with TRBD1. Input material: peripheral blood. The CDR3 DNA sequence: TGCGCCAGCAGCTTGGGACAGGGGTTCTCAGATACGCAGTATTTT. Amino acids: CASSLGQGFSDTQYF. The full variable domain, in which reference TRBV5-1 and TRBJ2-3 provide the parts outside the CDR3, is KAGVTQTPRYLIKTRGQQVTLSCSPISGHRSVSWYQQTPGQGLQFLFEYFSETQRNKGNFPGRFSGRQFSNSRSEMNVSTLELGDSALYLCASSLGQGFSDTQYFGPGTRLTVL.